The 29 T cell receptor beta chains in this list originate from one sample, sequenced in a study of OX40 agonist ivuxolimab in advanced cancers. Preparation of the library involved the immunoSEQ multiplex PCR assay. This is the immuneACCESS table as TCRdb keeps it, with only in-frame sequences that have V and J called. A part of the clones is gone; compared with another copy, unresolved V genes explain less than half, and the rest is unexplained. The sample records fewer than 50,000 clones, approximately 91% of which are singletons. Of the sample, around 20% falls within the top ten clones. This material consisted of CD4+ or CD8+ T cells sorted from blood, taken in a trial of the OX40 agonist ivuxolimab. The receptors here all came from an adult with an advanced solid tumor such as melanoma, head and neck, liver or kidney cancer.

The chain links TRBV4-3 to TRBJ1-5, with D possibly being TRBD1 (6 bases). The CDR3 runs to 15 residues. The V end lost 0 bases, the J end lost 5 bases, and 11 bases lay between the germline ends. Germline-derived CDR1 and CDR2 are LGHNA and YSLEER. The CDR3 spells CASSQDYRAHQPQHF. In DNA form, the CDR3 reads TGCGCCAGCAGCCAAGATTACAGGGCCCATCAGCCCCAGCATTTT.

This rearrangement joins TRBV28 to TRBJ2-3; the match to TRBD2 covers 14 bases. CDR1 is MDHEN, CDR2 SYDVKM, per germline. V lost 2 bases and J lost 2; bases outside the gene matches: 6. This CDR3 is built from 18 residues. CDR3 coding DNA: TGTGCCAGCAGTTTAATGACTAGCGGGGGGGCCGACACAGATACGCAGTATTTT. This gives the protein CASSLMTSGGADTDTQYF.

As regards this clone: A much larger clone differs by one base, so this may be a read error. The chain joins TRBV28 to TRBJ1-5; D is perhaps TRBD1 (5 bases). This CDR3 spans 11 amino acids. Germline V gene sequence: CDR1 MDHEN, CDR2 SYDVKM. The V end lost 2 bases, the J end lost 9 bases, and 5 bases lay between the germline ends. CDR3 bases: TGTGCCAGCAGTTTAGGGGGGCCCCAGCATTTT. It codes for CASSLGGPQHF.

This clone was seen only once. V is TRBV5-1 and J is TRBJ2-3; D ambiguous. Germline V lookup: CDR1 SGHRS, CDR2 YFSETQ. There are 15 residues in the CDR3. Trimming removed 3 bases at V and 0 bases at J, with 11 bases between. The CDR3 reads CASSYRQTSTDTQYF. DNA of the CDR3: TGCGCCAGCAGCTACCGGCAGACAAGCACAGATACGCAGTATTTT.

The V call is TRBV15, the J call TRBJ2-1, with 7 bases lining up with TRBD1. J was trimmed by 4 bases and V by 4 bases; bases with no gene match: 4. Germline-derived CDR1 and CDR2 are LNHNV and YYDKDF (reference sequence). The CDR3 loop spans 14 amino acids. As DNA, the CDR3 is TGTGCCACCAGCAAGACAGGGTTATACAATGAGCAGTTCTTC. Amino acids: CATSKTGLYNEQFF.

The gene calls are TRBV4-3 and TRBJ2-5; 8 nucleotides line up with TRBD1. Per germline, CDR1 LGHNA and CDR2 YSLEER. The V and J ends lost 0 bases and 2 bases, in that order; junction bases with no gene match: 2. The CDR3 covers 15 residues. DNA for the CDR3: TGCGCCAGCAGCCAAGATGACAGGGGACAAGAGACCCAGTACTTC. Its translation is CASSQDDRGQETQYF.

This chain links TRBV6-5 with TRBJ1-2; D possibly corresponds to TRBD1 (6 bases). CDR3 size: 15 residues. Germline lookup yields CDR1 MNHEY and CDR2 SVGAGI. V was clipped by 2 bases and J by 4 bases, with 14 bases between them. This chain's CDR3 is CASSYLPGEGYGYTF. The CDR3 bases are TGTGCCAGCAGTTACCTCCCAGGGGAAGGCTATGGCTACACCTTC.

This clone was seen a single time. The gene calls are TRBV9 and TRBJ1-5; a possible D gene is TRBD1 (5 bases). Germline CDR1 SGDLS, CDR2 YYNGEE. Trimming stripped 4 bases from V and 7 bases from J, with 18 bases between. The CDR3 is 15 amino acids. DNA of the CDR3: TGTGCCAGCAGCACCGGGACGGAGGGCGGACAGCCCCAGCATTTT. Translated, it gives CASSTGTEGGQPQHF.

V and J are TRBV29-1 and TRBJ1-1; 8 nucleotides align to TRBD1. The CDR3 has 10 amino acids. The V and J ends lost 7 bases and 10 bases, in that order; junction bases with no gene match: 5. The germline CDR1 and CDR2 sequences are SQVTM and ANQGSEA. CDR3 in DNA: TGCAGCGGCTACACAGGGGGAGCTTTCTTT. This translates into CSGYTGGAFF.

The rearrangement joins TRBV6-1 to TRBJ1-2; TRBD1 might be the D (5 bases). This CDR3 region has 11 residues. With 8 bases removed from V and 6 bases from J, the gap between germline ends came to 10 bases. Germline values: CDR1 MNHNS, CDR2 SASEGT. The CDR3 nucleotides are TGTGCCAGCTGGAGAGGGGATGGCTACACCTTC. Its translation: CASWRGDGYTF.

This clone appeared a single time. V gene TRBV27 combines with J gene TRBJ2-1; D is possibly TRBD2 (7 bases). This CDR3 comprises 14 residues. V dropped 1 base and J dropped 5 bases, with 9 bases sitting between them. CDR1 and CDR2 from the germline V gene are MNHEY and SMNVEV (reference sequence). The CDR3 region is CASSLFGGHNEQFF. Here the CDR3 DNA reads TGTGCCAGCAGTTTATTCGGGGGGCACAATGAGCAGTTCTTC.

The chain links TRBV6-5 to TRBJ1-2; the D gene is possibly TRBD1 (5 bases). CDR3 length equals 13 residues. Between the trimmed V and J ends, which lost 5 bases and 4 bases, there was a span of 11 bases. Germline V gene lookup returns CDR1 MNHEY and CDR2 SVGAGI. As DNA, the CDR3 is TGTGCCAGCAGTCACCTAGGGACCTATGGCTACACCTTC. It encodes CASSHLGTYGYTF.

This clone is a singleton in its sample. The gene calls are TRBV4-1 and TRBJ2-7, with a tentative D call TRBD1 (5 bases). V was cut by 0 bases and J by 1 base, with 16 bases left in between. This CDR3 contains 17 residues. Germline values: CDR1 MGHRA, CDR2 YSYEKL. CDR3 coding DNA: TGCGCCAGCAGCCAAGAACCGGTAGGGGCTTATTCCTACGAGCAGTACTTC. Translated, it gives CASSQEPVGAYSYEQYF.

V is TRBV14 and J is TRBJ2-1; D ambiguous. The CDR3 runs 16 residues. V shed 6 bases and J shed 7 bases, with 22 bases lying between them. CDR1 SGHDN and CDR2 FVKESK come from the germline V gene. CDR3 sequence (DNA): TGTGCCAGCAGGGCCAGAAGTAGTACGTACCGGAATGAGCAGTTCTTC. Translated, it gives CASRARSSTYRNEQFF.

This chain links TRBV29-1 with TRBJ1-1; tentative D call: TRBD1 (6 bases). The CDR3 totals 13 residues. The V end lost 4 bases, the J end lost 1 base, and 10 bases lay between the germline ends. Germline CDR1 and CDR2: SQVTM and ANQGSEA. The chain's CDR3 is CSVAGAKNTEAFF. CDR3 nucleotides: TGCAGCGTTGCAGGGGCCAAGAACACTGAAGCTTTCTTT.

The genes are TRBV4-3 and TRBJ2-7, with 8 bases matching TRBD2. Germline trimming cut 4 bases from V and 5 bases from J; bases unmatched to any gene: 4. Germline V gives CDR1 LGHNA, CDR2 YSLEER. The CDR3 covers 13 residues. The CDR3 region has the DNA TGCGCCAGCAGCCCGGATAGCGGGGACGAGCAGTACTTC. It encodes CASSPDSGDEQYF.

The J gene is TRBJ1-1, the V gene TRBV5-4; D gene unclear. Germline V gene lookup returns CDR1 SGHNT and CDR2 YYREEE (reference sequence). This CDR3 is 15 amino acids long. Trimming left V 2 bases short and J 0 bases short, with 11 bases between. Here the CDR3 DNA reads TGTGCCAGCAGCTTCTTAGCAGGCATGAACACTGAAGCTTTCTTT. Its translation: CASSFLAGMNTEAFF.

V and J are TRBV7-8 and TRBJ2-2; 12 bases match TRBD2. The CDR3 extends over 18 amino acids. J lost 5 bases, V lost 2 bases, and 9 bases had no gene match. Germline V gives CDR1 SGHVS, CDR2 FQNEAQ. CDR3: CASSLTTSGGPGTGELFF. In DNA, the CDR3 is TGTGCCAGCAGCTTAACGACTAGCGGGGGCCCGGGGACCGGGGAGCTGTTTTTT.

V usage is TRBV15 and J usage is TRBJ2-7; D not certain. V shed 3 bases and J shed 3 bases, with 15 bases lying between them. The CDR3 runs to 15 residues. The germline gives CDR1 LNHNV, CDR2 YYDKDF (reference sequence). The CDR3 coding sequence is TGTGCCACCAGCAGGGGGTGGGGTGCCGGCTACGAGCAGTACGTC. As protein: CATSRGWGAGYEQYV.

This clone occurred once. This chain uses TRBV2 with TRBJ2-7, with TRBD2 identical over 13 bases. The length of the CDR3 is 15 residues. In germline, CDR1 is SNHLY, CDR2 FYNNEI. Losses at the gene ends were 8 bases for V and 4 bases for J; bases not matched to a gene: 8. CDR3 region: CASGAGTSGVYEQYF. Written as DNA, the CDR3 is TGTGCCAGCGGAGCCGGGACTAGCGGGGTATACGAGCAGTACTTC. Using reference TRBV2 and TRBJ2-7 for the parts outside the CDR3, the full variable domain is EPEVTQTPSHQVTQMGQEVILRCVPISNHLYFYWYRQILGQKVEFLVSFYNNEISEKSEIFDDQFSVERPDGSNFTLKIRSTKLEDSAMYFCASGAGTSGVYEQYFGPGTRLTVT.

The chain carries TRBV10-2 and TRBJ2-3, with D perhaps TRBD2 (6 bases). The germline V gene encodes CDR1 WSHSY and CDR2 SAAADI. The ends were cut back, 3 bases at V and 2 bases at J, with 9 bases in the middle. The CDR3 covers 14 residues. CDR3 nucleotide sequence: TGCGCCAGCAGTGACGCGGGGCCCACAGATACGCAGTATTTT. This gives the protein CASSDAGPTDTQYF.

The rearrangement joins TRBV5-1 to TRBJ2-1; 10 bases line up with TRBD2. Unmatched junction bases numbered 7, after V lost 1 base and J lost 6 bases. The V gene's germline CDR1 is SGHRS and CDR2 YFSETQ. There are 16 residues in the CDR3. CDR3 protein: CASSLKAGGPINEQFF. CDR3 in DNA: TGCGCCAGCAGCTTGAAAGCGGGGGGGCCCATCAATGAGCAGTTCTTC.

This clone was detected only once. The chain has TRBV6-6 and TRBJ1-6; D is uncertain. Trimming shortened V by 0 bases and J by 10 bases, and 10 bases separated the two germline ends. From germline, CDR1 is MNHNY and CDR2 SVGAGI (reference sequence). CDR3 length: 14 residues. The CDR3, as DNA: TGTGCCAGCAGTTACTCGTTCCCAGGATCACCCCTCCACTTT. It encodes CASSYSFPGSPLHF.

The chain joins TRBV4-2 to TRBJ2-7, with D possibly TRBD2 on 5 matching bases. The CDR3 covers 16 residues. CDR1 and CDR2 from the germline V gene are LGHNA and YNFKEQ. The ends were cut back, 3 bases at V and 2 bases at J, with 17 bases in the middle. The CDR3 reads CASSQGECGRTYEQYV. In DNA form, the CDR3 reads TGTGCCAGCAGCCAGGGAGAGTGTGGGAGAACCTACGAGCAGTACGTC.

The chain links TRBV6-5 to TRBJ1-5, with D perhaps matching TRBD1 (5 bases). The CDR3 consists of 14 residues. The germline V gene has CDR1 MNHEY and CDR2 SVGAGI. The V end was cut by 7 bases, the J end by 0 bases, with 10 bases between. This CDR3 is CASNTGDSNQPQHF. In DNA form, the CDR3 reads TGTGCCAGCAATACGGGGGATAGCAATCAGCCCCAGCATTTT.

The genes are TRBV20-1 and TRBJ2-7; D call uncertain. The CDR3 is made up of 11 amino acids. The germline gives CDR1 DFQATT, CDR2 SNEGSKA (reference sequence). V gave up 3 bases and J gave up 5 bases, with 8 bases separating them. The DNA of the CDR3 is TGCAGTGCTAGCTATGGGGACGAGCAGTACTTC. Encoded protein: CSASYGDEQYF.

This clone has just a few counts. V gene TRBV27 combines with J gene TRBJ1-5; 8 bases fit TRBD1. Germline assignment: CDR1 MNHEY and CDR2 SMNVEV (reference sequence). The V gene end was trimmed by 8 bases and the J gene end by 3 bases; junction bases not matched to a gene: 9. This CDR3 has 15 amino acids. The CDR3 protein is CASGPGTGNNQPQHF. The CDR3 DNA follows: TGTGCCAGCGGCCCAGGGACAGGAAACAATCAGCCCCAGCATTTT.

This clone was recorded once. V gene TRBV11-2 combines with J gene TRBJ2-6; D gene uncertain. Germline V gives CDR1 SGHAT, CDR2 FQNNGV. The V end was cut by 11 bases, the J end by 1 base, with 6 bases between. The CDR3 loop spans 12 amino acids. The CDR3 region is CAVHSGANVLTF. The CDR3 coding sequence is TGTGCCGTACATTCTGGGGCCAACGTCCTGACTTTC.

The rearrangement links TRBV4-2 to TRBJ2-2; D might be TRBD2 (7 bases). The CDR3 contains 16 residues. Germline assignment: CDR1 LGHNA and CDR2 YNFKEQ. Trimming took 8 bases from V and 6 from J, leaving 22 bases between them. The CDR3 DNA reads TGTGCCAGCGGGTATCCAGGGGAGGGGAAGGCCGGGGAGCTGTTTTTT. Translating gives CASGYPGEGKAGELFF.